This T cell receptor beta chain was recorded in a study of blood T cell repertoires in COVID-19. Overall study context: PBMCs, B-cell-depleted T cells, or T cells were the source of the cDNA or gDNA that made up the material.

Profiling relied on immunoSEQ multiplex PCR, and the TCRdb table lists in-frame clones only, not all of them. Here the sample spans around 200,000 clones, roughly 80% being singletons. The receptor was derived from a woman aged 35 to 49 with COVID-19, enrolled during active disease. The sample comprised peripheral blood.

The CDR3 sequence is CASSSGGAGLGRNEQFF. The CDR3 nucleotides are TGTGCCAGCAGCTCGGGGGGGGCGGGACTAGGGCGCAATGAGCAGTTCTTC. The chain is built from TRBV5-4 and TRBJ2-1; 8 bases are a match to TRBD2. The CDR3 contains 17 residues. Germline trimming cut 3 bases from V and 6 bases from J; bases unmatched to any gene: 14. CDR1 SGHNT and CDR2 YYREEE come from the germline V gene (reference sequence).